The 26 T cell receptor beta chains in this list originate from one sample, sequenced in a study of regulatory dendritic cells for organ transplantation. CFSE-labeled sorted T cells met regulatory or mature dendritic cells for about five days. Generated by immunoSEQ multiplex PCR, the TCRdb table keeps only in-frame clones and is missing some. Here the sample spans 10,000 to 11,000 clones, around 80% being singletons. These TCRs' antigens remain unknown. Input material: memory CD4+ T cells from blood cultured with dendritic cells. Subset denoted: CD45RO+ memory T cells. These receptors were collected from a human donor in good health.

This rearrangement joins TRBV2 to TRBJ2-7; unclear D gene. Trimming took 4 bases from V and 0 from J, leaving 10 bases between them. In germline, CDR1 is SNHLY, CDR2 FYNNEI. The CDR3 is 14 amino acids. The chain's CDR3 is CASSGQRFSYEQYF. The CDR3 coding sequence is TGTGCCAGCAGTGGTCAACGGTTCTCCTACGAGCAGTACTTC.

This clone has only one observation. The CDR3 loop is CASSTRGGNTEAFF. For the CDR3, the DNA is TGTGCCAGCAGTACCAGGGGAGGGAACACTGAAGCTTTCTTT. The rearrangement joins TRBV2 to TRBJ1-1, with D maybe TRBD1 (6 bases). Trimming took off 5 bases at V and 1 base at J, with 11 bases between the two ends. Germline V gives CDR1 SNHLY, CDR2 FYNNEI. The CDR3 totals 14 residues. Full variable domain (missing parts from reference TRBV2 and TRBJ1-1): EPEVTQTPSHQVTQMGQEVILRCVPISNHLYFYWYRQILGQKVEFLVSFYNNEISEKSEIFDDQFSVERPDGSNFTLKIRSTKLEDSAMYFCASSTRGGNTEAFFGQGTRLTVV.

The chain recombines TRBV6-1 with TRBJ1-1, with TRBD1 matching over 7 bases. The CDR3 has 14 amino acids. Per germline, CDR1 MNHNS and CDR2 SASEGT. V shed 5 bases, J shed 3 bases, and the junction held 6 bases outside the gene matches. The chain's CDR3 is CASSSRGRDTEAFF. CDR3 bases: TGTGCCAGCAGTTCCAGGGGGAGGGACACTGAAGCTTTCTTT.

The chain joins TRBV5-1 to TRBJ2-1, with a weak D call TRBD1 (5 bases). The CDR3 sequence is 14 residues long. V lost 0 bases and J lost 3, with 7 bases in between. Germline V lookup: CDR1 SGHRS, CDR2 YFSETQ. The CDR3 protein is CASSLGQFYNEQFF. CDR3 in DNA: TGCGCCAGCAGCTTGGGACAGTTCTACAATGAGCAGTTCTTC.

The V call is TRBV6-5, the J call TRBJ2-7; D uncertain. This CDR3 is built from 12 residues. Per germline, CDR1 MNHEY and CDR2 SVGAGI. The V and J ends lost 6 bases and 13 bases respectively, with 19 bases between them. Here the CDR3 reads CASSSRFLEDYF. As DNA, the CDR3 is TGTGCCAGCAGCTCCCGATTCCTTGAGGACTACTTC.

This rearrangement joins TRBV27 to TRBJ1-6; perhaps TRBD1 as D (6 bases). Germline CDR1 reads MNHEY; CDR2 reads SMNVEV (reference sequence). V lost 6 bases, J lost 6 bases, and 18 bases lay in between. The CDR3 sequence is 16 residues long. In DNA form, the CDR3 reads TGTGCCAGCAGCCAGGGGCGGTGGGGAGGTAATTCACCCCTCCACTTT. Translation gives CASSQGRWGGNSPLHF.

In DNA, the CDR3 is TGTGCCAGCAGCCTCGTGGGGGAAACCGGGGAGCTGTTTTTT. This sequence encodes CASSLVGETGELFF. This chain joins TRBV9 and TRBJ2-2; D could derive from TRBD1 or TRBD2 (5 bases each). Germline values: CDR1 SGDLS, CDR2 YYNGEE. V was cut by 4 bases and J by 5 bases, with 12 bases left in between. This CDR3 contains 14 residues.

This chain uses TRBV2 with TRBJ2-2, with D hard to call. The CDR3 loop spans 13 amino acids. The ends were cut back, 6 bases at V and 4 bases at J, with 9 bases in the middle. Looked up from germline, CDR1 is SNHLY and CDR2 is FYNNEI. CDR3 protein: CASSEITTGELFF. The CDR3 region has the DNA TGTGCCAGCAGCGAAATTACCACCGGGGAGCTGTTTTTT.

The gene calls are TRBV18 and TRBJ2-5; the D gene is possibly TRBD2 (6 bases). V dropped 5 bases and J dropped 1 base, with 11 bases sitting between them. The CDR3 length is 14 residues. Per the germline V gene, CDR1 is KGHSH and CDR2 is LQKENI. The CDR3, as DNA: TGTGCCAGCTCAGCGGAGGGAGGCCAAGAGACCCAGTACTTC. Its translation: CASSAEGGQETQYF.

The J gene is TRBJ2-5, the V gene TRBV6-5; TRBD2 aligns across 8 bases. This CDR3 region has 14 residues. Germline V gene lookup returns CDR1 MNHEY and CDR2 SVGAGI. V gave up 5 bases and J gave up 3 bases; unmatched junction bases: 5. The CDR3 protein is CASSLAGRKETQYF. CDR3 nucleotide sequence: TGTGCCAGCAGTCTAGCGGGCCGGAAAGAGACCCAGTACTTC.

The chain has TRBV11-2 and TRBJ1-3; no clear D. This CDR3 has 16 residues. Germline-derived CDR1 and CDR2 are SGHAT and FQNNGV. V shed 6 bases and J shed 0 bases, with 15 bases lying between them. The CDR3 nucleotides read TGTGCCAGCAGATCCGAGGAAGCAGTCTCTGGAAACACCATATATTTT. It encodes CASRSEEAVSGNTIYF. The variable domain in full, completed from reference TRBV11-2 and TRBJ1-3, reads EAGVAQSPRYKIIEKRQSVAFWCNPISGHATLYWYQQILGQGPKLLIQFQNNGVVDDSQLPKDRFSAERLKGVDSTLKIQPAKLEDSAVYLCASRSEEAVSGNTIYFGEGSWLTVV.

The CDR3 here is CASSRTAQETQYF. In DNA form, the CDR3 reads TGTGCCAGTAGCCGGACAGCCCAAGAGACCCAGTACTTC. The chain combines TRBV19 with TRBJ2-5; weak D call: TRBD1 (6 bases). This CDR3 comprises 13 residues. The germline gives CDR1 LNHDA, CDR2 SQIVND (reference sequence). Trimming left V 6 bases short and J 1 base short, with 9 bases between. Full variable domain (remainder filled in from reference TRBV19 and TRBJ2-5): DGGITQSPKYLFRKEGQNVTLSCEQNLNHDAMYWYRQDPGQGLRLIYYSQIVNDFQKGDIAEGYSVSREKKESFPLTVTSAQKNPTAFYLCASSRTAQETQYFGPGTRLLVL.

V and J are TRBV21-1 and TRBJ1-2. TRBV21-1 is a known pseudogene. The CDR3 loop spans 12 amino acids. Written as DNA, the CDR3 is TGTGCCAGCAGCAAAGGAGGCTATGGCTACACCTTC. Translated, it gives CASSKGGYGYTF.

V gene TRBV5-1 combines with J gene TRBJ1-1; D possibly corresponds to TRBD1 (5 bases). CDR3 length: 16 residues. The germline CDR1 and CDR2 sequences are SGHRS and YFSETQ. V gave up 0 bases and J gave up 1 base, with 13 bases separating them. The CDR3 DNA reads as TGCGCCAGCAGCTTGGGGTACCCTGACAGGAACACTGAAGCTTTCTTT. Translated: CASSLGYPDRNTEAFF.

The sample holds one count of this clone. The genes are TRBV28 and TRBJ2-7; TRBD2 matches 9 bases. Germline V gene data show CDR1 as MDHEN and CDR2 as SYDVKM. After removal of 8 bases from V and 5 bases from J, the junction contained 16 bases not matched to a gene. The CDR3 is 16 amino acids. The CDR3 region has the DNA TGTGCCAGCCGGTTGGGTCGTTCTAGCGGGGCCCACGAGCAGTACTTC. Translated: CASRLGRSSGAHEQYF.

V is TRBV21-1 and J is TRBJ1-5. TRBV21-1 is a listed pseudogene. This CDR3 spans 20 amino acids. CDR3 bases: TGTGCCAGCAGCAACTACCTGTTTCGGGGTCTCCCTCTTTGGGATCAGCCCCAGCATTTT. Residues: CASSNYLFRGLPLWDQPQHF.

The count of this clone is one. The chain uses TRBV27 and TRBJ1-4, with D possibly TRBD1 on 5 matching bases. The V and J ends lost 6 bases and 6 bases respectively, with 17 bases between them. The CDR3 covers 15 residues. Germline V lookup: CDR1 MNHEY, CDR2 SMNVEV (reference sequence). Here the CDR3 DNA reads TGTGCCAGCAGCGTAATGGGTGGACAAGATGAAAAACTGTTTTTT. This codes for CASSVMGGQDEKLFF.

V and J are TRBV6-1 and TRBJ2-5, with 12 bases identical to TRBD2. Germline values: CDR1 MNHNS, CDR2 SASEGT. After removal of 2 bases from V and 0 bases from J, the junction contained 4 bases not matched to a gene. The CDR3 has 17 amino acids. CDR3 sequence (DNA): TGTGCCAGCAGTGAAACTAGCGGGGGGACGTACCAAGAGACCCAGTACTTC. This codes for CASSETSGGTYQETQYF.

The V gene is TRBV27, the J gene TRBJ2-3; 11 nucleotides agree with TRBD2. Germline CDR1 and CDR2: MNHEY and SMNVEV (reference sequence). The J segment lost 1 base and the V segment lost 3 bases, leaving 12 bases of the junction unmatched. The CDR3 is 19 amino acids. CDR3 in DNA: TGTGCCAGCAGTTTTAGACTAGCGGGATCAAGGCCCGGCACAGATACGCAGTATTTT. Amino acid sequence: CASSFRLAGSRPGTDTQYF.

This chain links TRBV30 with TRBJ2-2, with a tentative D call TRBD1 (5 bases). CDR1 and CDR2 from the germline V gene are GTSNPN and SVGIG (reference sequence). V lost 2 bases to trimming and J lost 7 bases, with 11 bases between them. The length of the CDR3 is 13 residues. The CDR3 protein is CAWSPGYGGELFF. The CDR3 bases are TGTGCCTGGAGTCCAGGGTATGGCGGGGAGCTGTTTTTT.

This clone was seen just once. The V gene is TRBV7-9, the J gene TRBJ2-5, with 7 bases fitting TRBD1. This CDR3 has 15 amino acids. The J segment lost 4 bases and the V segment lost 1 base, leaving 6 bases of the junction unmatched. The V gene's germline CDR1 is SEHNR and CDR2 FQNEAQ (reference sequence). CDR3 protein: CASSLVLGGRETQYF. DNA for the CDR3: TGTGCCAGCAGCTTAGTCTTAGGGGGCAGAGAGACCCAGTACTTC. Supplemented by reference TRBV7-9 and TRBJ2-5, the full variable domain reads DTGVSQNPRHKITKRGQNVTFRCDPISEHNRLYWYRQTLGQGPEFLTYFQNEAQLEKSRLLSDRFSAERPKGSFSTLEIQRTEQGDSAMYLCASSLVLGGRETQYFGPGTRLLVL.

The chain joins TRBV9 to TRBJ2-3; tentatively, D is TRBD2 (5 bases). There are 16 residues in the CDR3. V was trimmed by 4 bases and J by 2 bases, leaving 17 bases between them. Germline loops: CDR1 SGDLS, CDR2 YYNGEE. CDR3 amino acids: CASSTQLEQLTDTQYF. CDR3 nucleotides: TGTGCCAGCAGCACCCAACTAGAGCAGCTCACAGATACGCAGTATTTT.

The rearrangement joins TRBV30 to TRBJ2-3, with a tentative D call TRBD1 (8 bases). Per germline, CDR1 GTSNPN and CDR2 SVGIG (reference sequence). The CDR3 has 14 residues. The V and J ends lost 1 base and 7 bases respectively, with 15 bases between them. CDR3 residues: CAWSAGQGGNTQYF. The CDR3 nucleotides read TGTGCCTGGAGTGCAGGACAGGGAGGGAATACGCAGTATTTT.

This chain links TRBV11-1 with TRBJ2-5; D is tentatively TRBD1 or TRBD2 (5 bases each). The CDR3 contains 15 residues. Germline V gene sequence: CDR1 SGHAT, CDR2 FQDESV (reference sequence). Trimming took 3 bases from V and 3 from J, leaving 14 bases between them. The CDR3 nucleotides read TGTGCCAGCAGCTTTAGCCAGGGACGGGAAGAGACCCAGTACTTC. Protein: CASSFSQGREETQYF.

The CDR3 here is CASSTGQDPSYEQYF. Written as DNA, the CDR3 is TGTGCCAGCAGCACGGGACAGGATCCATCCTACGAGCAGTACTTC. The chain uses TRBV5-5 and TRBJ2-7; 8 nucleotides agree with TRBD1. The CDR3 is 15 amino acids. Germline values: CDR1 SGHKS, CDR2 YYEKEE (reference sequence). V trimming: 4 bases; J trimming: 1 base; junction bases outside the gene matches: 7.

The rearrangement joins TRBV7-2 to TRBJ1-2, with unresolved D. This CDR3 has 13 amino acids. Germline CDR1 is SGHTA and CDR2 is FQGNSA. Trimming removed 5 bases at V and 12 bases at J, with 19 bases between. The CDR3 loop reads CASSDRTDVLDTF. DNA for the CDR3: TGTGCCAGCAGCGACCGGACCGATGTGCTCGACACCTTC.